A selection of T cell receptor beta chains follows, all from one sample in a study of blood T cell repertoires in COVID-19. TCRdb's copy holds only in-frame clones and misses some; the assay was immunoSEQ multiplex PCR. This sample has about 170,000 clones, with 88% found just once. Sequencing was done on a sample of peripheral blood. These TCRs come from a middle-aged man who had recovered from COVID-19. Each CDR3 is given with its conserved first and last residue. A D gene is named only where the DNA matches it firmly.

D gene | J gene | V gene | CDR3 protein
TRBD1 | TRBJ1-2 | TRBV29-1 | CSVQTGAGYGYTF
NA | TRBJ2-3 | TRBV19 | CASSAGTPGDTQYF
TRBD1 | TRBJ1-4 | TRBV6-5 | CASSYDRGEKLFF
NA | TRBJ1-4 | TRBV12-3/TRBV12-4 | CASMVRGNEKLFF
NA | TRBJ2-7 | TRBV20-1 | CSARQSYEQYF
TRBD1 | TRBJ1-1 | TRBV18 | CASSPLRDRERTEAFF
NA | TRBJ1-1 | TRBV7-2 | CASSIYGSNTEAFF
NA | TRBJ2-5 | TRBV4-1 | CASSQDQETQYF
TRBD2 | TRBJ2-7 | TRBV15 | CATSSILAGGSSYEQYF
NA | TRBJ2-7 | TRBV6-1 | CASSEREYDEQYF
TRBD1 | TRBJ1-5 | TRBV10-3 | CAISEAGGDRGQPQHF
NA | TRBJ1-2 | TRBV9 | CASSVAAEGYGYTF
TRBD1 | TRBJ1-2 | TRBV6-5 | CASSYGDRFGYTF
NA | TRBJ2-7 | TRBV5-1 | CASSLGQARLDEQYF
TRBD2 | TRBJ2-3 | TRBV9 | CASSPVGTSGGADTQYF
TRBD1 | TRBJ1-5 | TRBV6-5 | CASSNRGGSNQPQHF
NA | TRBJ2-7 | TRBV30 | CAWSTLRGKSSYEQYF
NA | TRBJ1-1 | TRBV2 | CASSEGSGSTEAFF
NA | TRBJ1-4 | TRBV27 | CASGATGRTNEKLFF
TRBD2 | TRBJ2-1 | TRBV7-3 | CASSLSGTTPSNEQFF
NA | TRBJ1-1 | TRBV19 | CASNKGGNTEAFF
TRBD1 | TRBJ1-1 | TRBV6-1 | CASSDRQGTEAFF
TRBD2 | TRBJ2-4 | TRBV4-1 | CASSQDGRTSGRAAKNIQYF
TRBD1 | TRBJ2-1 | TRBV5-8 | CASRPGQGKFF
TRBD2 | TRBJ2-3 | TRBV7-2 | CASSLRGGRAQDTQYF
NA | TRBJ1-1 | TRBV6-6 | CASTSTGNTEAFF
NA | TRBJ2-5 | TRBV6-6 | CASSYSTEGRMKTQYF
NA | TRBJ1-5 | TRBV19 | CASLKTVLSNQPQHF
NA | TRBJ1-3 | TRBV9 | CASSVDSGNTIYF
TRBD1 | TRBJ1-3 | TRBV18 | CASSPRQGNTGNTIYF
TRBD2 | TRBJ2-5 | TRBV2 | CASSGTSGIQETQYF
TRBD1 | TRBJ2-7 | TRBV27 | CASNPGQGAKEQYF
NA | TRBJ1-5 | TRBV30 | CAWSPGPNQPQHF
NA | TRBJ1-1 | TRBV19 | CASRPGGSGTEAFF
NA | TRBJ1-2 | TRBV4-3 | CASSQGKGGFYGYTF
NA | TRBJ1-4 | TRBV28 | CASSGAGATNEKLFF
NA | TRBJ2-2 | TRBV10-1 | CASSESRLEVPGELFF
TRBD1 | TRBJ2-4 | TRBV4-3 | CASSQDTGENIQYF
TRBD1 | TRBJ1-1 | TRBV5-7 | CASSLVAGGLDTEAFF
TRBD2 | TRBJ2-1 | TRBV6-2/TRBV6-3 | CASSFPSGRALGNEQFF
NA | TRBJ1-5 | TRBV2 | CASTFGLSQPQHF
TRBD1 | TRBJ1-5 | TRBV19 | CASSTRDRDQPQHF
NA | TRBJ2-7 | TRBV28 | CASRGKGAGEYEQYF
NA | TRBJ1-2 | TRBV19 | CASSRASPEVGYTF
TRBD1 | TRBJ2-7 | TRBV5-5 | CASSHLIPGQGPSEQYF
TRBD1 | TRBJ1-2 | TRBV7-2 | CASSLDRVGGGYTF
TRBD1 | TRBJ2-5 | TRBV6-5 | CASSPRDRGRETQYF
NA | TRBJ1-2 | TRBV7-3 | CASSLTVAQGLNYGYTF
TRBD1 | TRBJ1-4 | TRBV9 | CASSVTQGATNEKLFF
NA | TRBJ2-7 | TRBV9 | CASSPQGRIPTYEQYF
NA | TRBJ1-1 | TRBV6-5 | CASSSPLTVSTEAFF
TRBD2 | TRBJ2-3 | TRBV27 | CASSPLPGLGSTDTQYF
TRBD1 | TRBJ2-3 | TRBV28 | CASSPDRGHGDTQYF
NA | TRBJ1-1 | TRBV5-1 | CASSLEGREGTEAFF